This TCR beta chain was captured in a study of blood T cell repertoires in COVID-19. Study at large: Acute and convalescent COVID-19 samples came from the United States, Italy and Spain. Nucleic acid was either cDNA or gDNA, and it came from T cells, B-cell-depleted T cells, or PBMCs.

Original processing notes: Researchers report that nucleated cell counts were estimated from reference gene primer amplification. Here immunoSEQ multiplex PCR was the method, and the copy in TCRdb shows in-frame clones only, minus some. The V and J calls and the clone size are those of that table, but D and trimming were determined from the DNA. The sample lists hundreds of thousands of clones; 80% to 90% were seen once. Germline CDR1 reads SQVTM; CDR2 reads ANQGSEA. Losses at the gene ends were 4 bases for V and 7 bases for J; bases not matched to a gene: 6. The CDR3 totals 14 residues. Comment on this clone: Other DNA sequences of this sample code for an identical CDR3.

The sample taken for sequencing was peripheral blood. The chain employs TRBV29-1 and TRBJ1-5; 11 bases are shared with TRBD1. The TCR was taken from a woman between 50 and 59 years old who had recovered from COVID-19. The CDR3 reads CSVASGTGGQPQHF. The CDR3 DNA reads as TGCAGCGTTGCTTCCGGGACAGGGGGGCAGCCCCAGCATTTT.